This entry features one T cell receptor (beta chain) sequence. The CDR3 runs to 12 residues. V shed 3 bases and J shed 2 bases, with 4 bases lying between them. CDR1 is MDHEN, CDR2 SYDVKM, per germline. This specimen belongs to a study of control samples from healthy donors and cancer patients. The assay was immunoSEQ multiplex PCR, and TCRdb's table has in-frame clones only and misses some. The sample consists of around 45,000 clones, 70% to 75% of them appearing once. The specimen sequenced was formalin-fixed, paraffin-embedded tissue. This clonotype was obtained from a male donor with melanoma. The rearrangement uses TRBV28 and TRBJ1-1; D is ambiguous. CDR3 in DNA: TGTGCCAGCAGTTTGGACAACACTGAAGCTTTCTTT. Translation: CASSLDNTEAFF.